Given below is one TCR beta chain in context. The antigen is undetermined. Relative to the germline gene, one junction end is altered; a read error may explain this. Libraries were prepared by immunoSEQ multiplex PCR; TCRdb keeps only in-frame clonotypes and omits some of them. The data contain some 2 million clones, 90% to 95% of them singletons. This sample is drawn from a study of shared clonotypes between healthy human individuals. CDR3 length equals 15 residues. Germline V lookup: CDR1 SGHVS, CDR2 FNYEAQ. General study points: Exclusively blood specimens were collected; tissue repertoires likely differ. Sharing across four donors was highest in naive CD4 (approximately 5%) and lowest in memory CD8 (0.4%).

Sample: naive CD4+ T cells sorted from blood. The subset denotes: CD45RA+ positively selected. The chain couples TRBV7-6 to TRBJ2-7, with D possibly TRBD2 on 5 matching bases. The origin of this receptor is a man aged 18 to 35 in good health. DNA of the CDR3: TGTGCCAGCAGCCTAGCCCCGGAGAGCTCCTACGAGCAGTACTTC. Protein sequence: CASSLAPESSYEQYF.